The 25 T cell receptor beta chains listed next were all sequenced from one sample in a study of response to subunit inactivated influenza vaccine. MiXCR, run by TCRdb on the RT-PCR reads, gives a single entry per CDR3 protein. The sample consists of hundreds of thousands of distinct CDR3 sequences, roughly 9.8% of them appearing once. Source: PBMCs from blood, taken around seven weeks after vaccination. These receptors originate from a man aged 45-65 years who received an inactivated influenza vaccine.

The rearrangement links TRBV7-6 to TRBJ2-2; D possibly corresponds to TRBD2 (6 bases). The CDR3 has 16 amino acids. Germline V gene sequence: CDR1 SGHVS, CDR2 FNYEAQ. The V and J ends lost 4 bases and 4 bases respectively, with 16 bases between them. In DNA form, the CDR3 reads TGTGCCAGCAGCTCCCGACTGGCGGGGTTCACCGGGGAGCTGTTTTTT. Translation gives CASSSRLAGFTGELFF.

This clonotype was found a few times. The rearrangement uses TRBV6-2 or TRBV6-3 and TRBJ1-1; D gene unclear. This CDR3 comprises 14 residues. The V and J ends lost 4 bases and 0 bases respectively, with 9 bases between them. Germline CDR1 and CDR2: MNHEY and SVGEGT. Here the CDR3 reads CASSLILLNTEAFF. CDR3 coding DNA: TGTGCCAGCAGTTTGATTCTGCTGAACACTGAAGCTTTCTTT.

Here the CDR3 reads CSANRDGGETQYF. The CDR3 DNA reads as TGCAGTGCTAACCGGGACGGCGGGGAGACCCAGTACTTC. This rearrangement joins TRBV20-1 to TRBJ2-5; D possibly uses TRBD1 or TRBD2 (5 bases each). V was shortened by 4 bases and J by 5 bases, with 14 bases between the two germline ends. Per germline, CDR1 DFQATT and CDR2 SNEGSKA (reference sequence). The CDR3 consists of 13 residues.

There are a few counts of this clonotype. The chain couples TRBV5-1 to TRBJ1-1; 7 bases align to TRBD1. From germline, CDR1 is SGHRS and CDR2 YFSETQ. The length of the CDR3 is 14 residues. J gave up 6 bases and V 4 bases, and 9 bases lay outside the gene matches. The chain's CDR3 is CASSPGQVKAEAFF. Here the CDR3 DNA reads TGCGCCAGCAGCCCTGGACAGGTCAAGGCTGAAGCTTTCTTT.

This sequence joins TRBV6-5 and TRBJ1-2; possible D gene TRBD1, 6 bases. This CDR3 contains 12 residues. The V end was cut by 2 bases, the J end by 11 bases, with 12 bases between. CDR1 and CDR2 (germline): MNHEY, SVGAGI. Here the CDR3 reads CASSYTGTRYTF. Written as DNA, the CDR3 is TGTGCCAGCAGTTACACAGGGACGAGGTACACCTTC.

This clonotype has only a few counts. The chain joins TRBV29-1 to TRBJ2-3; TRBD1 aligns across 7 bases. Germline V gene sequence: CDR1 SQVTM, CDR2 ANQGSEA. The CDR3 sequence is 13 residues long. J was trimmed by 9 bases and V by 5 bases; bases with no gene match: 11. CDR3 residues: CSVTYTTGETQYF. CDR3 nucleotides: TGCAGCGTTACCTACACAACAGGGGAAACGCAGTATTTT.

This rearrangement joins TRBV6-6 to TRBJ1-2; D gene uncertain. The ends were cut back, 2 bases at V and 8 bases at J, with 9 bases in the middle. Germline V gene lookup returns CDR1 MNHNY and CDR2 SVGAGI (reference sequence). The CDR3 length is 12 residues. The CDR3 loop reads CASSYGSRGYTF. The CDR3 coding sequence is TGTGCCAGCAGTTACGGGTCTAGAGGCTACACCTTC.

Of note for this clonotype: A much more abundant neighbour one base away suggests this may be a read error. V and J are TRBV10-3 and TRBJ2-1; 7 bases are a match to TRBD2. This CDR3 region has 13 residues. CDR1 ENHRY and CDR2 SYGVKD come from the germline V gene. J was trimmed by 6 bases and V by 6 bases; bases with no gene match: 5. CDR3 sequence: CAIRRTGGNEQFF. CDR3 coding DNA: TGTGCCATCAGGCGGACGGGGGGCAATGAGCAGTTCTTC.

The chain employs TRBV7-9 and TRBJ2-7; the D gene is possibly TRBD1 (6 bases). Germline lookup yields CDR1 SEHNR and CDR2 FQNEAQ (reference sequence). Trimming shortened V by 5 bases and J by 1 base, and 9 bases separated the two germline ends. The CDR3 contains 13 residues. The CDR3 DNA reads TGTGCCAGCAGCATGACAGGTTCCTACGAGCAGTACTTC. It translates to CASSMTGSYEQYF.

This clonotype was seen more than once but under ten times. The CDR3 nucleotides read TGCAGTGCTAGGGATCAGACTAGAAGTGAGACCCAGTACTTC. It codes for CSARDQTRSETQYF. The chain is built from TRBV20-1 and TRBJ2-5; D might be TRBD2 (6 bases). The CDR3 is made up of 14 amino acids. V was pared by 3 bases and J by 5 bases, with 16 bases between. The germline V gene has CDR1 DFQATT and CDR2 SNEGSKA (reference sequence).

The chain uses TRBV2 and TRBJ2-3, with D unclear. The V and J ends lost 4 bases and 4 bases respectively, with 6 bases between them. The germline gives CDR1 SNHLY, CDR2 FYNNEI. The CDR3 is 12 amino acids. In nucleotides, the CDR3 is TGTGCCAGCAGTGTGAACGCAGATACGCAGTATTTT. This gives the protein CASSVNADTQYF. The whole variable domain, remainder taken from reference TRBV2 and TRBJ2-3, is EPEVTQTPSHQVTQMGQEVILRCVPISNHLYFYWYRQILGQKVEFLVSFYNNEISEKSEIFDDQFSVERPDGSNFTLKIRSTKLEDSAMYFCASSVNADTQYFGPGTRLTVL.

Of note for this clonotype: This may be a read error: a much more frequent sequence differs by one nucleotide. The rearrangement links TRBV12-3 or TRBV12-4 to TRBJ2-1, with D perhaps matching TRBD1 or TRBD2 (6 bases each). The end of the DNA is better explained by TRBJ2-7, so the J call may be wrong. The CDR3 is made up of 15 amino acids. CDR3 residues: CASRKGGPQGDEQYF. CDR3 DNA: TGTGCCAGCAGAAAGGGGGGACCTCAAGGGGATGAGCAGTACTTC.

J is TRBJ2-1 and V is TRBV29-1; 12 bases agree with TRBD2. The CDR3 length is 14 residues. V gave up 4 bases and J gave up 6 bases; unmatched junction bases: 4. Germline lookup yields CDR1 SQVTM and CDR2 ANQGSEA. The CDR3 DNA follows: TGCAGCGTTGGTCTAGCGGGAGGGTCCAATGAGCAGTTCTTC. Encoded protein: CSVGLAGGSNEQFF.

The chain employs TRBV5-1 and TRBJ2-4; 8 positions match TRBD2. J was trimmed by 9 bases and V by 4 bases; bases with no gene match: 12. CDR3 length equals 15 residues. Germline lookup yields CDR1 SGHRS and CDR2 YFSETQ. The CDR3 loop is CASSLGLGRMGIQYF. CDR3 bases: TGCGCCAGCAGCCTGGGACTAGGGAGGATGGGCATTCAGTACTTC.

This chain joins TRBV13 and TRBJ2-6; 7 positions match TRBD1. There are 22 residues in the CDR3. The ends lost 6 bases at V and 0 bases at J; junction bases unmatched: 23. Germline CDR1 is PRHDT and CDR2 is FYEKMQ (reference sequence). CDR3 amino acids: CASRLDRAAALRGPSGANVLTF. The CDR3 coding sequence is TGTGCCAGCAGACTTGACAGGGCCGCAGCTCTTAGAGGGCCCTCTGGGGCCAACGTCCTGACTTTC.

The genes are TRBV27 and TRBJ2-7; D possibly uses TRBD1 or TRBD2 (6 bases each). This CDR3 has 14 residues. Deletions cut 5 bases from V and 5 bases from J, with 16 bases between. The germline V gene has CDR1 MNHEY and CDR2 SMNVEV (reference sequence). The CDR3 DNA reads TGTGCCAGCAGTCCTGCAGGGGAGGCCCACGAGCAGTACTTC. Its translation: CASSPAGEAHEQYF.

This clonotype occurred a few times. In DNA form, the CDR3 reads TGTGCCAGCAGTCCCGGGACTTACACCGGGGAGCTGTTTTTT. As protein: CASSPGTYTGELFF. The chain combines TRBV7-2 with TRBJ2-2; D is perhaps TRBD2 (6 bases). The V and J ends lost 6 bases and 3 bases respectively, with 11 bases between them. Germline-derived CDR1 and CDR2 are SGHTA and FQGNSA. The CDR3 totals 14 residues.

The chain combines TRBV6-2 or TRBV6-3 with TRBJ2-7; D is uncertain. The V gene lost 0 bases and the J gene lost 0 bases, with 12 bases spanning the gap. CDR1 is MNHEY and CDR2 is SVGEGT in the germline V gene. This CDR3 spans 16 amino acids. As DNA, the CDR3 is TGTGCCAGCAGTTACTCGGAGAGGCCGGACTCCTACGAGCAGTACTTC. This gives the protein CASSYSERPDSYEQYF.

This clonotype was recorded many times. The CDR3 coding sequence is TGTGCCAGCAGCCCCCGGGCCCAAGTCGATCAGCCCCAGCATTTT. Protein sequence: CASSPRAQVDQPQHF. The rearrangement links TRBV7-2 to TRBJ1-5; D remains unclear. This CDR3 is 15 amino acids long. V was shortened by 5 bases and J by 5 bases, with 16 bases between the two germline ends. CDR1 SGHTA and CDR2 FQGNSA come from the germline V gene.

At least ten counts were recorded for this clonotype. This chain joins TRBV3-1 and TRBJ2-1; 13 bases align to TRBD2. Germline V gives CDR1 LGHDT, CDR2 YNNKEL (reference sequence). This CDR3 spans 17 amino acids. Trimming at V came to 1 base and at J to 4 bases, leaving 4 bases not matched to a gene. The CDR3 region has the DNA TGTGCCAGCAGCCAAGTACAACTAGCGGGGGGGTACAATGAGCAGTTCTTC. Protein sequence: CASSQVQLAGGYNEQFF.

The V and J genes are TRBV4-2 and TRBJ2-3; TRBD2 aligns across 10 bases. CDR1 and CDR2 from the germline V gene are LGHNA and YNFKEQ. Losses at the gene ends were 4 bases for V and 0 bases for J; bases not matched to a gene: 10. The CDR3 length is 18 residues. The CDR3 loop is CASSRLPTSGTSTDTQYF. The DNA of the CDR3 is TGTGCCAGCAGCCGCCTCCCTACTAGCGGGACTAGCACAGATACGCAGTATTTT.

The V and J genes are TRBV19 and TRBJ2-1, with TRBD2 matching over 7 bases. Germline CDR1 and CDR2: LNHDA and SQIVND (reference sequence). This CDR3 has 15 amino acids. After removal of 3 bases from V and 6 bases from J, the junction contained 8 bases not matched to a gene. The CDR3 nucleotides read TGTGCCAGTAGTATTGACCTAGCGGTAACCAATGAGCAGTTCTTC. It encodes CASSIDLAVTNEQFF.

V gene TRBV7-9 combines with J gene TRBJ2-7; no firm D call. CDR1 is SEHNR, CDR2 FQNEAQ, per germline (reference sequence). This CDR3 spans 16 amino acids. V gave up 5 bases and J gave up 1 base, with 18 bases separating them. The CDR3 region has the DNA TGTGCCAGCAGCGCTCGGGTCGGACGATCATCCTACGAGCAGTACTTC. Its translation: CASSARVGRSSYEQYF.

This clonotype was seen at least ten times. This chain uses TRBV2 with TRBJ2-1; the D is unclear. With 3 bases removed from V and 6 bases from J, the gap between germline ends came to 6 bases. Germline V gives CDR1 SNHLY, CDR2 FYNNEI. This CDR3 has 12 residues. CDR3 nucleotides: TGTGCCAGCAGTGAGATCGGCAATGAGCAGTTCTTC. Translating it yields CASSEIGNEQFF.

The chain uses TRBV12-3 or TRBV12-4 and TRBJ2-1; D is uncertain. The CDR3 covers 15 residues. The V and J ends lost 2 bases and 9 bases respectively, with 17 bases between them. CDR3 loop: CASSLRVASGLEQFF. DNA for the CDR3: TGTGCCAGCAGTTTAAGGGTCGCCAGTGGCCTTGAGCAGTTCTTC.